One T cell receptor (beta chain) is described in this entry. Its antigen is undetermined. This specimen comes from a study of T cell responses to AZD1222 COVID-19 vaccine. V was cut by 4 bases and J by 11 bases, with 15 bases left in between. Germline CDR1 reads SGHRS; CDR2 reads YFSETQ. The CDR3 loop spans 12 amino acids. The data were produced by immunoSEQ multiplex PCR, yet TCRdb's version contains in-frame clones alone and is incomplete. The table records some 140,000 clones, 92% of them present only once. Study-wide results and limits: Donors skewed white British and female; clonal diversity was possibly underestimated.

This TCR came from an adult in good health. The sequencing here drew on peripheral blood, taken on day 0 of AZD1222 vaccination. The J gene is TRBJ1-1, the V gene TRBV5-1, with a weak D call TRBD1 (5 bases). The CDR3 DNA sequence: TGCGCCAGCAGCCCCCCCGGGGGGAGCGCTTTCTTT. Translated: CASSPPGGSAFF.